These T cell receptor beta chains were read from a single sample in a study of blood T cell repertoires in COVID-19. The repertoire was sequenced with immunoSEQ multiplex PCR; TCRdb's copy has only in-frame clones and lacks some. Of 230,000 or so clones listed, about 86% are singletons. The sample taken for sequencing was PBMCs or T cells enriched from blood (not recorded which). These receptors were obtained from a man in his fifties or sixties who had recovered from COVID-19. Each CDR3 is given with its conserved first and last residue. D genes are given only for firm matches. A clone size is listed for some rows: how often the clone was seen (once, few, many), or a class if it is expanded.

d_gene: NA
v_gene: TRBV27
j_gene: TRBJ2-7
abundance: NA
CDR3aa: CASSFPGQSTEQYF
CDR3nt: TGTGCCAGCAGTTTTCCGGGACAATCCACCGAGCAGTACTTC

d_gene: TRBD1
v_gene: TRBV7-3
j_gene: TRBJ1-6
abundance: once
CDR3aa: CASSLGQVNSPLHF
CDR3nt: TGTGCCAGCAGCTTGGGACAGGTTAATTCACCCCTCCACTTT

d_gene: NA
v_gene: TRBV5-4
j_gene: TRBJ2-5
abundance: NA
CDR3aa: CASSLSNRETQYF
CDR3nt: TGTGCCAGCAGCCTTTCCAATCGGGAGACCCAGTACTTC

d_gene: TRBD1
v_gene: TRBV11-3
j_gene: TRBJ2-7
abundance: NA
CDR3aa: CASSSDRAPVYEQYF
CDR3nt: TGTGCCAGCAGCTCGGACAGGGCTCCGGTGTACGAGCAGTACTTC

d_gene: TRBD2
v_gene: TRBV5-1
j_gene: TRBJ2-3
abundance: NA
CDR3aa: CASSSLVTSGRRTDTQYF
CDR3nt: TGCGCCAGCAGCTCGTTGGTGACTAGCGGGAGACGCACAGATACGCAGTATTTT

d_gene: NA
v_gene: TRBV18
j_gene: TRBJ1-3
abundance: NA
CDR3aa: CASSPGQSGNTIYF
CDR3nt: TGTGCCAGCTCACCAGGACAGTCTGGAAACACCATATATTTT

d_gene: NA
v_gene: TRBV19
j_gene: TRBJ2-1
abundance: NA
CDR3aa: CASSMGGSGEQFF
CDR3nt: TGTGCCAGTAGTATGGGGGGTTCTGGTGAGCAGTTCTTC

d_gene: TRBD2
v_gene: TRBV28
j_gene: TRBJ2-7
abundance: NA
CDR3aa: CASSLVSGGLADYEQYF
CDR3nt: TGTGCCAGCAGTTTAGTTTCTGGTGGACTAGCGGACTACGAGCAGTACTTC

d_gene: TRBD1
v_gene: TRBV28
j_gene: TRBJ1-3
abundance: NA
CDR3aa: CASSRTQGGGNTIYF
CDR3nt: TGTGCCAGCAGTAGAACACAGGGGGGTGGAAACACCATATATTTT

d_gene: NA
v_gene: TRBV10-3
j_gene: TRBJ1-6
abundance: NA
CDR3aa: CAITQESYNSPLHF
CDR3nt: TGTGCCATCACACAGGAAAGCTATAATTCACCCCTCCACTTT

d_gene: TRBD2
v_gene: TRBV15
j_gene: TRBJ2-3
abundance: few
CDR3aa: CATSRGRLAGGTDTQYF
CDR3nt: TGTGCCACCAGCAGGGGAAGACTAGCGGGAGGCACAGATACGCAGTATTTT

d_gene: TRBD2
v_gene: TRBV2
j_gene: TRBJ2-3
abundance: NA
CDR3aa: CASSGLAGGRGTDTQYF
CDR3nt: TGTGCCAGCAGTGGGCTAGCGGGGGGGCGAGGCACAGATACGCAGTATTTT

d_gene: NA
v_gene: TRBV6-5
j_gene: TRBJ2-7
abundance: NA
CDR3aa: CASRTTGFDEQYF
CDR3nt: TGTGCCAGCAGGACCACAGGGTTCGACGAGCAGTACTTC

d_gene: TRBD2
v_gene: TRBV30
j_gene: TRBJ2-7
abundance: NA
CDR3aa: CAWSRGGTSYEQYF
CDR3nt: TGTGCCTGGAGTCGGGGGGGAACCTCCTACGAGCAGTACTTC

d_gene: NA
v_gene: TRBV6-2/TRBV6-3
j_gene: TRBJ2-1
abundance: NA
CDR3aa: CASSYGANEQFF
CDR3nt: TGTGCCAGCAGTTACGGAGCCAATGAGCAGTTCTTC

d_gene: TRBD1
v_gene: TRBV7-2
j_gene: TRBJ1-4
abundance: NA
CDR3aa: CASSVLTGTVGKLFF
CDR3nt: TGTGCCAGCAGCGTGCTGACCGGGACAGTAGGAAAACTGTTTTTT

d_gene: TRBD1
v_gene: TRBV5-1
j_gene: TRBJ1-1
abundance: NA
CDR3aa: CASSRLTGGVGTEAFF
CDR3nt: TGCGCCAGCAGCCGACTCACAGGGGGCGTCGGGACTGAAGCTTTCTTT

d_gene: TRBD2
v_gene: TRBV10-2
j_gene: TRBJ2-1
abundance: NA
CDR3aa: CASSESRGTSLYNEQFF
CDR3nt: TGCGCCAGCAGTGAGTCGAGGGGGACTAGCCTCTACAATGAGCAGTTCTTC

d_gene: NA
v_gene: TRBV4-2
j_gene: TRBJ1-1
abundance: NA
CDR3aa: CASSQDTDTMNTEAFF
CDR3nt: TGTGCCAGCAGCCAAGATACCGACACAATGAACACTGAAGCTTTCTTT

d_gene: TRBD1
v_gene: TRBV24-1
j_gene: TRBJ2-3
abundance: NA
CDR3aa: CATSGRDRGLTDTQYF
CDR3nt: TGTGCCACCAGTGGAAGGGACAGGGGGCTCACAGATACGCAGTATTTT

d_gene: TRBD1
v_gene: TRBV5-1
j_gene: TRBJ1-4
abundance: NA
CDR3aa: CASSLVMGQGEKLFF
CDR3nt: TGCGCCAGCAGCTTGGTGATGGGACAGGGTGAAAAACTGTTTTTT

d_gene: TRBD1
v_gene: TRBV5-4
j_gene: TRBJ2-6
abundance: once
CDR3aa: CASRTGTALSGANVLTF
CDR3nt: TGTGCCAGCCGGACCGGGACAGCCCTCTCTGGGGCCAACGTCCTGACTTTC

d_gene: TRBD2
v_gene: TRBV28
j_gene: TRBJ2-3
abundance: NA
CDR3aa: CASSPKLAFRTDTQYF
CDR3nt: TGTGCCAGCAGTCCCAAACTAGCGTTCAGGACAGATACGCAGTATTTT

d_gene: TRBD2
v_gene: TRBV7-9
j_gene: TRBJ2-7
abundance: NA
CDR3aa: CASSLGGGAYEQYF
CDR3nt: TGTGCCAGCAGCTTAGGTGGGGGGGCCTACGAGCAGTACTTC

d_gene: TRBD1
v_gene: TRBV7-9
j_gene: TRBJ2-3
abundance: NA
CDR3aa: CASSRRTGSTDTQYF
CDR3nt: TGTGCCAGCAGCCGTAGGACAGGATCCACAGATACGCAGTATTTT

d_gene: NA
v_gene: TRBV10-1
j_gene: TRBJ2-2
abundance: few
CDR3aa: CASSESRLDLYTGELFF
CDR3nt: TGCGCCAGCAGTGAGTCTCGGTTGGACTTGTACACCGGGGAGCTGTTTTTT

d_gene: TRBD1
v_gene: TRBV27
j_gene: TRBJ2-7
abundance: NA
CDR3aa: CASKYRGYQGYEQYF
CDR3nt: TGTGCCAGCAAATACAGGGGCTATCAGGGCTACGAGCAGTACTTC

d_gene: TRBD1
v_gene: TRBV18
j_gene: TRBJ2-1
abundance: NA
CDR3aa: CASSPAGGSYNEQFF
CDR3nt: TGTGCCAGCTCACCTGCAGGGGGATCCTACAATGAGCAGTTCTTC

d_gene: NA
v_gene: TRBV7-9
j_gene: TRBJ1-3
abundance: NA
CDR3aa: CASSLSSSEMDF
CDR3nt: TGTGCCAGCAGCTTAAGTAGTAGCGAAATGGATTTT

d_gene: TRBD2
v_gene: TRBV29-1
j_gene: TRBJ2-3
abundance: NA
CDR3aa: CSVAAGADTQYF
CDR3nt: TGCAGCGTTGCGGCGGGAGCAGATACGCAGTATTTT

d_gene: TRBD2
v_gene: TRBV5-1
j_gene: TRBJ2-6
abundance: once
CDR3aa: CARSGRGESSGANVLTF
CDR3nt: TGCGCCCGCAGCGGGCGGGGGGAGAGCTCTGGGGCCAACGTCCTGACTTTC

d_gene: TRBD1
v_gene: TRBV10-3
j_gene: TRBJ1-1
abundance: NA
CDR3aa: CAISESRDSEAFF
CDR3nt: TGTGCCATCAGTGAGTCTAGGGACAGTGAAGCTTTCTTT

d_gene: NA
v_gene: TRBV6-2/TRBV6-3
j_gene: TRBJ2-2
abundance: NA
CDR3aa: CASSYSTPAVNTGELFF
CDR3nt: TGTGCCAGCAGTTACTCGACCCCAGCGGTAAACACCGGGGAGCTGTTTTTT

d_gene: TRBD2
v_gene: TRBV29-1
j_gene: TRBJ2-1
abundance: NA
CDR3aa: CSVVTSGYNEQFF
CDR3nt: TGCAGCGTTGTGACTAGCGGCTACAATGAGCAGTTCTTC

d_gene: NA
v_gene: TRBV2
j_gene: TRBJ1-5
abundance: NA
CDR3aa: CASSGVDQPQHF
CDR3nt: TGTGCCAGCAGTGGCGTTGATCAGCCCCAGCATTTT

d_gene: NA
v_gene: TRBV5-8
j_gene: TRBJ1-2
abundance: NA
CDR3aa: CASSLSGHYGYTF
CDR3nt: TGTGCCAGCAGCTTGTCAGGGCACTATGGCTACACCTTC